Listed below are T cell receptor beta chains from one sample, sequenced in a study of early T cells in non-severe SARS-CoV-2 infection. TCRdb re-called the 5' RACE reads with MiXCR, one entry per CDR3 protein. Here the sample spans 75,000 to 100,000 distinct CDR3 sequences, about 14% being singletons. Sequencing was carried out using whole blood. The receptors here all came from an adult who was a healthcare worker with PCR-confirmed SARS-CoV-2 infection or an uninfected control (not recorded which). Both conserved end residues are part of each CDR3. D genes are given only for firm matches. The size field is filled for only some rows; it gives once, few, many or a size class.

TRBD2,12,TRBJ2-2,TRBV29-1,NA,CSASGGTGELFF,TGCAGCGCAAGCGGGGGCACCGGGGAGCTGTTTTTT
TRBD2,15,TRBJ2-1,TRBV7-8,few,CASSLVLAGLNEQFF,TGTGCCAGCAGCTTAGTGCTAGCGGGGCTCAATGAGCAGTTCTTC
NA,13,TRBJ2-5,TRBV12-3/TRBV12-4,few,CASSLVAGETQYF,TGTGCCAGCAGTTTAGTGGCAGGGGAGACCCAGTACTTC
NA,13,TRBJ2-5,TRBV10-3,few,CATGKELGETQYF,TGTGCCACGGGAAAGGAGTTGGGGGAGACCCAGTACTTC
TRBD2,15,TRBJ2-5,TRBV20-1,many,CSARPGTSGGETQYF,TGCAGTGCTAGACCTGGGACTAGCGGGGGCGAGACCCAGTACTTC
NA,14,TRBJ1-1,TRBV2,few,CASSEGPRNTEAVF,TGTGCCAGCAGTGAGGGTCCCAGGAACACTGAAGCTGTCTTT
NA,14,TRBJ2-2,TRBV3-1,NA,CASSQRETGGELFF,TGTGCCAGCAGCCAAAGGGAGACGGGCGGGGAGCTGTTTTTT
NA,14,TRBJ2-7,TRBV28,few,CASSASGKTYEQYF,TGTGCCAGCAGTGCCTCCGGGAAGACTTACGAGCAGTACTTC
TRBD1,14,TRBJ2-2,TRBV7-9,NA,CASSDRAPTGELFF,TGTGCCAGCAGCGACAGGGCCCCCACCGGGGAGCTGTTTTTT
NA,15,TRBJ2-1,TRBV7-9,NA,CASSSDEDSYDEQFF,TGTGCCAGCAGCTCAGACGAGGACAGCTACGATGAGCAGTTCTTC
NA,14,TRBJ1-1,TRBV4-2,few,CASSQEGLNTEAFF,TGTGCCAGCAGCCAGGAGGGGCTGAACACTGAAGCTTTCTTT
NA,15,TRBJ1-5,TRBV5-1,NA,CASRPTAAGNQPQHF,TGCGCCAGCAGACCTACAGCCGCAGGCAATCAGCCCCAGCATTTT
NA,14,TRBJ2-3,TRBV29-1,many,CSVQPGERTDTQYF,TGCAGCGTTCAACCAGGGGAGCGGACAGATACGCAGTATTTT
NA,14,TRBJ2-7,TRBV7-6,NA,CASSAGDNLYEQYF,TGTGCCAGCAGCGCAGGCGACAACCTCTACGAGCAGTACTTC
TRBD1,14,TRBJ2-2,TRBV20-1,NA,CSARDRGRTGELFF,TGCAGTGCCCGGGACAGGGGGCGGACCGGGGAGCTGTTTTTT
NA,17,TRBJ2-3,TRBV5-1,NA,CASSLSSIQGITDTQYF,TGCGCCAGCAGCTTGTCATCCATACAGGGAATCACAGATACGCAGTATTTT
NA,13,TRBJ2-2,TRBV28,few,CASLRLNTGELFF,TGTGCCAGTCTGAGATTGAACACCGGGGAGCTGTTTTTT
TRBD2,16,TRBJ2-1,TRBV7-2,few,CASSTPGLAGGSASFF,TGTGCCAGCAGCACACCAGGACTAGCGGGGGGGTCGGCGTCTTTCTTC
TRBD1,12,TRBJ1-2,TRBV7-2,many,CASTPHRGSYTF,TGTGCCAGCACCCCCCACAGGGGTAGCTACACCTTC
NA,13,TRBJ1-3,TRBV7-8,many,CASSLSRGNTIYF,TGTGCCAGCAGCTTATCGCGTGGAAACACCATATATTTT
TRBD1,17,TRBJ1-1,TRBV10-3,few,CAISYIQRTGGRTEAFF,TGTGCCATCAGTTATATCCAACGGACAGGGGGCAGGACTGAAGCTTTCTTT
NA,14,TRBJ2-7,TRBV18,NA,CASSRGADTYEQYF,TGTGCCAGCTCACGCGGGGCGGACACCTACGAGCAGTACTTC
NA,13,TRBJ2-5,TRBV28,NA,CASRGSAEKSQYF,TGTGCCAGCAGGGGGTCGGCAGAAAAGAGCCAGTACTTC
TRBD1,18,TRBJ1-4,TRBV2,few,CASSDHLTGFATNEKLFF,TGTGCCAGCAGTGACCATTTGACAGGGTTTGCAACTAATGAAAAACTGTTTTTT
NA,12,TRBJ1-2,TRBV28,NA,CASRTPNYGYTF,TGTGCCAGCAGAACACCTAACTATGGCTACACCTTC
NA,14,TRBJ2-7,TRBV18,NA,CASSPEGTRGGQYF,TGTGCCAGCTCACCGGAAGGGACCCGTGGCGGGCAGTACTTC
NA,14,TRBJ2-1,TRBV20-1,few,CSAPDPRGIHEQFF,TGCAGTGCTCCGGACCCCCGAGGCATCCATGAGCAGTTCTTC
NA,14,TRBJ2-7,TRBV27,few,CASRKMGSRGEQYF,TGTGCCAGCAGAAAGATGGGCAGTCGAGGCGAGCAGTACTTC
NA,12,TRBJ2-7,TRBV18,NA,CASSNTSIEQYF,TGTGCCAGCTCCAATACTAGCATCGAGCAGTACTTC
TRBD2,16,TRBJ2-2,TRBV4-1,few,CASSPPSGGVVGELFF,TGCGCCAGCAGCCCTCCTAGCGGGGGGGTTGTCGGGGAGCTGTTTTTT
NA,16,TRBJ2-6,TRBV6-5,few,CASSRGLLSGANVLTF,TGTGCCAGCAGTCGGGGACTCCTCTCTGGGGCCAACGTCCTGACTTTC
NA,11,TRBJ2-1,TRBV6-1,few,CASSLGGEQFF,TGTGCCAGCAGCCTAGGAGGTGAGCAGTTCTTC
NA,13,TRBJ1-2,TRBV6-4,once,CASVTIREYGYTF,TGTGCCAGCGTTACTATTAGGGAATATGGCTACACCTTC
TRBD1,14,TRBJ2-3,TRBV4-1,few,CASSQGKGGDTQYF,TGCGCCAGCAGCCAAGGGAAAGGGGGCGATACGCAGTATTTT
TRBD2,16,TRBJ2-3,TRBV6-5,NA,CASSPRGGRGTDTQYF,TGTGCCAGCAGTCCACGGGGGGGCCGTGGCACAGATACGCAGTATTTT
NA,13,TRBJ1-6,TRBV28,NA,CASSFEGDSPLHF,TGTGCCAGCAGTTTTGAGGGGGATTCACCCCTCCACTTT
NA,14,TRBJ2-2,TRBV6-1,few,CASKSLGEAGELFF,TGTGCCAGCAAGTCGCTGGGGGAGGCCGGGGAGCTGTTTTTT
TRBD2,13,TRBJ2-1,TRBV28,few,CASSLGTNHEQFF,TGTGCCAGCAGTTTAGGGACTAATCATGAGCAGTTCTTC
NA,11,TRBJ1-6,TRBV6-5,NA,CASSYGQRLHF,TGTGCCAGCAGTTACGGACAGCGGCTCCACTTT
NA,16,TRBJ1-3,TRBV20-1,NA,CSARDRAGLSGNTIYF,TGCAGTGCTAGAGATCGGGCCGGACTTTCTGGAAACACCATATATTTT
NA,16,TRBJ2-6,TRBV29-1,NA,CSVSGTVVSGANVLTF,TGCAGCGTTTCCGGGACGGTCGTCTCTGGGGCCAACGTCCTGACTTTC
TRBD2,18,TRBJ2-1,TRBV19,few,CASSILSGGRSPPNEQFF,TGTGCCAGTAGTATTCTTAGCGGGGGGCGGTCCCCCCCAAATGAGCAGTTCTTC
TRBD1,16,TRBJ2-7,TRBV4-1,NA,CASSLGWGQGTYEQYF,TGCGCCAGCAGCCTGGGTTGGGGACAGGGCACCTACGAGCAGTACTTC
TRBD1,12,TRBJ1-2,TRBV29-1,NA,CSDQQGAQGYTF,TGCAGCGACCAACAGGGGGCCCAGGGCTACACCTTC
NA,14,TRBJ2-7,TRBV14,once,CASSQALGNYEQYF,TGTGCCAGCAGCCAAGCTCTGGGGAACTACGAGCAGTACTTC
TRBD2,13,TRBJ2-7,TRBV20-1,many,CSANGLAHYEQYF,TGCAGTGCTAACGGACTAGCTCATTACGAGCAGTACTTC
TRBD1,17,TRBJ2-7,TRBV27,few,CASSLSNPGTAAYEQYF,TGTGCCAGCAGTTTATCGAACCCTGGGACAGCAGCCTACGAGCAGTACTTC
TRBD1,15,TRBJ2-5,TRBV20-1,many,CSARAPGQGQETQYF,TGCAGTGCTCGGGCGCCGGGACAGGGGCAAGAGACCCAGTACTTC
NA,16,TRBJ2-4,TRBV29-1,NA,CSVENRAVGAKNIQYF,TGCAGCGTTGAAAACAGGGCCGTGGGAGCCAAAAACATTCAGTACTTC
TRBD1,16,TRBJ1-5,TRBV5-4,few,CASSLAPGQGNQPQHF,TGTGCCAGCAGCTTGGCACCGGGACAGGGTAATCAGCCCCAGCATTTT
NA,13,TRBJ2-3,TRBV20-1,few,CSAREVRRYTQYF,TGCAGTGCTAGAGAGGTGCGGCGTTATACGCAGTATTTT
TRBD1,15,TRBJ1-1,TRBV9,NA,CASSARPRQGTEAFF,TGTGCCAGCAGCGCGCGCCCACGACAGGGGACTGAAGCTTTCTTT
NA,15,TRBJ1-1,TRBV27,NA,CASTPYGRGGTEAFF,TGTGCCAGCACCCCCTACGGGCGGGGAGGCACTGAAGCTTTCTTT
NA,14,TRBJ1-4,TRBV5-4,few,CASSKQETNEKLFF,TGTGCCAGCAGCAAACAGGAAACTAATGAAAAACTGTTTTTT
TRBD1,16,TRBJ2-7,TRBV3-1,NA,CASSQDPGQGLYEQYF,TGTGCCAGCAGCCAAGATCCAGGACAGGGGCTCTACGAGCAGTACTTC
TRBD1,16,TRBJ1-2,TRBV6-5,NA,CASSYGTARSNYGYTF,TGTGCCAGCAGTTACGGGACAGCGCGATCTAACTATGGCTACACCTTC
NA,15,TRBJ2-1,TRBV18,few,CASSPAVGGAPEQFF,TGTGCCAGCTCACCAGCGGTGGGGGGGGCGCCTGAGCAGTTCTTC
NA,15,TRBJ2-3,TRBV12-3/TRBV12-4,many,CASSLGGGRTDTQYF,TGTGCCAGCAGTTTGGGCGGGGGCCGCACAGATACGCAGTATTTT
TRBD1,13,TRBJ2-5,TRBV11-2,NA,CASSRNRGETQYF,TGTGCCAGCAGCCGCAACAGGGGAGAGACCCAGTACTTC